This T cell receptor (beta chain) was identified during a study of shared clonotypes between healthy human individuals. Generated by immunoSEQ multiplex PCR, the TCRdb table keeps only in-frame clones and is missing some. The sample lists fewer than 1.8 million clones, approximately 98.5% occurring once. Germline assignment: CDR1 SNHLY and CDR2 FYNNEI. The CDR3 loop spans 12 amino acids. V dropped 8 bases and J dropped 2 bases, with 10 bases sitting between them. Sequencing input: naive CD4+ T cells sorted from blood. As for subset: CD45RA+ positively selected. This chain joins TRBV2 and TRBJ2-7; D remains unclear. This receptor was taken from a young man in good health. CDR3 coding DNA: TGTGCCAGCCTGGGATACCCCTACGAGCAGTACTTC. Amino acid sequence: CASLGYPYEQYF.